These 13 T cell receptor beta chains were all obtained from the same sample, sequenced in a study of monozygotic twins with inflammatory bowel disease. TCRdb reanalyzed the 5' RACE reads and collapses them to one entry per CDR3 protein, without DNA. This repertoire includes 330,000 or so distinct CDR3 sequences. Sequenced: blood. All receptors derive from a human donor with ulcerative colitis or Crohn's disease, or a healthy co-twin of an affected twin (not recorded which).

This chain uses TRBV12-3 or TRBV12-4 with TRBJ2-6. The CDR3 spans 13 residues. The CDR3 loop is CASRVSGANVLTF.

CDR3 sequence reads: CASIPFGRKVDEQFF. The V gene is TRBV28, the J gene TRBJ2-1; as DNA is missing, the TRBD1 call by TCRdb cannot be tested. Per the germline V gene, CDR1 is MDHEN and CDR2 is SYDVKM. The CDR3 length is 15 residues.

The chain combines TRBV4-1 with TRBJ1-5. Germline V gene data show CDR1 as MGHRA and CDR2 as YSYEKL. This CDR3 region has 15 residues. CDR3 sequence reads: CASSQVGNSNQPQHF.

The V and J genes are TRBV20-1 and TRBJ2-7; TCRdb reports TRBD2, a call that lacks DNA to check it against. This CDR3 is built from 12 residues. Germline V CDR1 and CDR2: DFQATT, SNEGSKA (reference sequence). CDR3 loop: CSLTSGAYEQYF.

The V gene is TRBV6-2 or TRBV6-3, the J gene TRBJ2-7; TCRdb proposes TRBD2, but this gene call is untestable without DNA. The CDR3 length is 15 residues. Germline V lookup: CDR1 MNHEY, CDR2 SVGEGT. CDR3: CASKRREGSSYEQYF.

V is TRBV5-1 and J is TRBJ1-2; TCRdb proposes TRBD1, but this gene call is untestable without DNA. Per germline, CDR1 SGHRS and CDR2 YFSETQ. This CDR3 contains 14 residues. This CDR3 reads CASSTKDRSQPYTF.

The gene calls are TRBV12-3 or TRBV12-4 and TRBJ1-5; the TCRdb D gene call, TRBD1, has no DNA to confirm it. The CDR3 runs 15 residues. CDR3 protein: CASRNTDRVGQPQHF.

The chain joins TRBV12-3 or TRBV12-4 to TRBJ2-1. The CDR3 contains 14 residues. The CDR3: CASSFTSPYNEQFF.

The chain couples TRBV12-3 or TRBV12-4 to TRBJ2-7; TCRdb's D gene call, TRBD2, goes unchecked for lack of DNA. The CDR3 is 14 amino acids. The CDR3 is CASTWTSGSYEQYF.

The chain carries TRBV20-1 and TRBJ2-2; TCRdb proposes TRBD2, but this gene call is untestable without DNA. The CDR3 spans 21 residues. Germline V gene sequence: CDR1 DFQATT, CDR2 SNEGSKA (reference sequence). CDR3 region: CSARDGVPTSGRLANTGELFF.

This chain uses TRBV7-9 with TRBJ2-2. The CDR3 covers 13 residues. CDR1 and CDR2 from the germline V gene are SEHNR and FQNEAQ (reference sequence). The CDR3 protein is CASIIVSSGELFF.

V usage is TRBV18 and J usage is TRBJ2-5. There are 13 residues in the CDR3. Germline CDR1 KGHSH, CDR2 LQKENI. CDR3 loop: CASSPSGGETQYF. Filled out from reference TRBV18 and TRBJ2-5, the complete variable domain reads NAGVMQNPRHLVRRRGQEARLRCSPMKGHSHVYWYRQLPEEGLKFMVYLQKENIIDESGMPKERFSAEFPKEGPSILRIQQVVRGDSAAYFCASSPSGGETQYFGPGTRLLVL.

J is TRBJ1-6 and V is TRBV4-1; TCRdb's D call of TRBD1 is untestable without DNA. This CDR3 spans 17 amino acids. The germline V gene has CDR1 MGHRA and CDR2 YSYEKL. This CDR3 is CASSQVPGTGYNSPLHF.